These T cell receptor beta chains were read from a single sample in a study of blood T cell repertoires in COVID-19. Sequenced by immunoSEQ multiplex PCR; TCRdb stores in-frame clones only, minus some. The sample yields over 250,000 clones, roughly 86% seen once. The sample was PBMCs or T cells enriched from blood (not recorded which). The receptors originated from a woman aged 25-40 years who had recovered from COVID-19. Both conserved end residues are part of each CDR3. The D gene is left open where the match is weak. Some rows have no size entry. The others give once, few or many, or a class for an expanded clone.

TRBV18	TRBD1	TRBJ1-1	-	CASSLLDLAETGEAFF	TGTGCCAGCTCGCTCCTTGACCTCGCGGAGACAGGGGAAGCTTTCTTT
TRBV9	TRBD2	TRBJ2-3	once	CASSVTGSGGRDTQYF	TGTGCCAGCAGCGTAACCGGGAGCGGGGGGCGCGATACGCAGTATTTT
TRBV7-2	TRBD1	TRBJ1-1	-	CASSLRDRNTEAFF	TGTGCCAGCAGCCTCCGGGACAGAAACACTGAAGCTTTCTTT
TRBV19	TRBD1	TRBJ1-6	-	CASSPGGSYNSPLHF	TGTGCCAGTAGTCCAGGGGGGTCCTATAATTCACCCCTCCACTTT
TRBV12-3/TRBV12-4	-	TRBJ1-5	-	CASSPQGDQPQHF	TGTGCCAGCAGTCCACAGGGAGATCAGCCCCAGCATTTT
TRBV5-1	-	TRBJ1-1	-	CASSLQGPNTEAFF	TGCGCCAGCAGCTTACAGGGACCGAACACTGAAGCTTTCTTT
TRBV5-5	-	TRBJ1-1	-	CASSSRVNTEAFF	TGTGCCAGCAGCTCCAGGGTGAACACTGAAGCTTTCTTT
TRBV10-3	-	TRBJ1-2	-	CAISGPTGPTGYGYTF	TGTGCCATCAGTGGTCCTACAGGGCCCACGGGTTATGGCTACACCTTC
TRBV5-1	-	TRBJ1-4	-	CASSLASGTRGNEKLFF	TGCGCCAGCAGCTTGGCATCTGGGACAAGGGGGAATGAAAAACTGTTTTTT
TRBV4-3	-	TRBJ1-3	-	CASSQVGGVVDTIYF	TGCGCCAGCAGCCAAGTGGGTGGAGTAGTAGACACCATATATTTT
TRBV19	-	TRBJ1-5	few	CASSIGQGYSNQPQHF	TGTGCCAGTAGTATCGGCCAGGGGTATAGCAATCAGCCCCAGCATTTT
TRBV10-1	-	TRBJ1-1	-	CASSFDRSATEAFF	TGCGCCAGCAGCTTCGACAGGTCGGCCACTGAAGCTTTCTTT
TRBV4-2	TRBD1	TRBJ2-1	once	CASSPLGGQGANEQFF	TGTGCCAGCAGCCCCCTGGGGGGACAGGGGGCCAATGAGCAGTTCTTC
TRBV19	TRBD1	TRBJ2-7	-	CTTPRDRQGYEQYF	TGTACCACCCCACGGGACAGGCAGGGCTACGAGCAGTACTTC
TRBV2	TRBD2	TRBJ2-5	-	CASSEASGGLETQYF	TGTGCCAGCAGTGAGGCTAGCGGGGGATTGGAGACCCAGTACTTC
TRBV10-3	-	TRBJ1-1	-	CAITQGSGHTEAFF	TGTGCCATTACTCAGGGGTCTGGTCACACTGAAGCTTTCTTT